The 17 T cell receptor beta chains listed next were all sequenced from one sample in a study. Each CDR3 protein gets one entry after TCRdb re-called the 5' RACE reads with MiXCR. The data show some 57,000 distinct CDR3 sequences, 17% seen once. The sequenced material came from naive CD4+ T cells sorted from blood. Subset given: naive CD4+ T cells, CD4+CD45RA+CD25-. The receptors were sampled from a female donor with breast cancer.

Points on this clonotype: A much more abundant neighbour one base away suggests this may be a read error. This sequence joins TRBV6-6 and TRBJ1-1, with TRBD1 matching 7 bases. Germline CDR1 MNHNY, CDR2 SVGAGI (reference sequence). This CDR3 has 14 residues. In nucleotides, the CDR3 is TGTGCCAGCAGTTCCGCCAGCCTTACAGGGGAAGCTCTCTTT. Translating gives CASSSASLTGEALF.

This clonotype has only a few counts. This chain uses TRBV7-9 with TRBJ1-1; D remains ambiguous. The CDR3 sequence is 14 residues long. Germline V CDR1 and CDR2: SEHNR, FQNEAQ (reference sequence). V was pared by 5 bases and J by 2 bases, with 12 bases between. The CDR3 sequence: CASSPRSGNTEAFF. CDR3 sequence (DNA): TGTGCCAGCAGCCCTCGGTCGGGAAACACTGAAGCTTTCTTT.

By its share, this clonotype is medium-sized. The rearrangement links TRBV7-9 to TRBJ2-1, with D uncertain. Germline V gene data show CDR1 as SEHNR and CDR2 as FQNEAQ (reference sequence). This CDR3 is 13 amino acids long. Trimming stripped 4 bases from V and 4 bases from J, with 8 bases between. The CDR3 here is CASSSGGYNEQFF. CDR3 DNA: TGTGCCAGCAGCTCTGGCGGATACAATGAGCAGTTCTTC.

This clonotype appeared many times. The chain carries TRBV4-1 and TRBJ2-3, with D perhaps matching TRBD2 (5 bases). The germline V gene has CDR1 MGHRA and CDR2 YSYEKL. The CDR3 runs to 13 residues. Trimming left V 4 bases short and J 8 bases short, with 13 bases between. CDR3 amino acids: CASSPIERGTQYF. The CDR3 DNA is TGCGCCAGCAGCCCTATTGAACGGGGTACGCAGTATTTT.

The sample holds many counts of this clonotype. The rearrangement uses TRBV18 and TRBJ1-1; D call uncertain. Between the trimmed V and J ends, which lost 1 base and 0 bases, there was a span of 3 bases. The CDR3 contains 13 residues. CDR1 KGHSH and CDR2 LQKENI come from the germline V gene. CDR3 amino acids: CASSPQVNTEAFF. The CDR3 DNA reads TGTGCCAGCTCACCACAGGTGAACACTGAAGCTTTCTTT.

This clonotype was found a few times. This chain connects TRBV3-1 to TRBJ1-1; D not resolved. The V end was cut by 0 bases, the J end by 10 bases, with 6 bases between. Germline CDR1 reads LGHDT; CDR2 reads YNNKEL (reference sequence). The CDR3 is 11 amino acids. DNA for the CDR3: TGTGCCAGCAGCCAAGATCGAGGAGCTTTCTTT. It is translated as CASSQDRGAFF.

As for this clonotype: This may be a read error: a much more frequent sequence differs by one nucleotide. V usage is TRBV6-5 and J usage is TRBJ2-7; tentative D call: TRBD2 (6 bases). V shed 5 bases and J shed 6 bases, with 17 bases lying between them. CDR1 is MNHEY and CDR2 is SVGAGI in the germline V gene. The CDR3 runs 14 residues. In nucleotides, the CDR3 is TGTGCCAGCAGTAAGGTCGGGGGATGGGGCGAGCAGTACTTC. Its protein is CASSKVGGWGEQYF.

The chain uses TRBV30 and TRBJ2-3; D unresolved. Between the trimmed V and J ends, which lost 3 bases and 2 bases, there was a span of 27 bases. The germline CDR1 and CDR2 sequences are GTSNPN and SVGIG (reference sequence). The CDR3 covers 19 residues. CDR3 residues: CAWRPRSLGRAATTDTQYF. DNA of the CDR3: TGTGCCTGGAGACCCCGGTCGTTGGGCCGGGCGGCCACCACAGATACGCAGTATTTT. Full variable domain (rest looked up from reference TRBV30 and TRBJ2-3): SQTIHQWPATLVQPVGSPLSLECTVEGTSNPNLYWYRQAAGRGLQLLFYSVGIGQISSEVPQNLSASRPQDRQFILSSKKLLLSDSGFYLCAWRPRSLGRAATTDTQYFGPGTRLTVL.

This rearrangement joins TRBV5-1 to TRBJ2-1; TRBD2 matches 8 bases. This CDR3 has 15 amino acids. V gave up 4 bases and J gave up 5 bases; unmatched junction bases: 8. Germline CDR1 is SGHRS and CDR2 is YFSETQ. As DNA, the CDR3 is TGCGCCAGCAGCCCTCTGGGACTAGACCACAATGAGCAGTTCTTC. It specifies CASSPLGLDHNEQFF.

The chain couples TRBV5-1 to TRBJ2-3, with TRBD1 identical over 10 bases. This CDR3 is 17 amino acids long. The V gene's germline CDR1 is SGHRS and CDR2 YFSETQ. Trimming took 4 bases from V and 4 from J; bases not matched to a gene: 12. CDR3 sequence (DNA): TGCGCCAGCAGCCCGGTGACAGGGGGCTTTGCAGCAGATACGCAGTATTTT. Translating gives CASSPVTGGFAADTQYF.

The chain carries TRBV7-2 and TRBJ2-7; D might be TRBD1 (5 bases). V shed 1 base and J shed 9 bases, with 7 bases lying between them. The CDR3 has 11 residues. Germline CDR1 is SGHTA and CDR2 is FQGNSA. CDR3 region: CASSLGGGQYF. CDR3 DNA: TGTGCCAGCAGCTTAGGGGGCGGGCAGTACTTC.

In this sample, this clonotype turned up a few times. The chain uses TRBV9 and TRBJ1-6; D gene unclear. The germline V and J ends were trimmed by 0 bases and 9 bases, with 10 bases remaining between them. The CDR3 extends over 14 amino acids. Germline CDR1 SGDLS, CDR2 YYNGEE. The CDR3 region has the DNA TGTGCCAGCAGCGTAGAAGGAGGTGGTTCACCCCTCCACTTT. Translated, it gives CASSVEGGGSPLHF.

The CDR3 region has the DNA TGTGCCAGCAGCTTGGGGGTCGGGGGAGTTGCGTTCGCGGCTTTCTTT. Translating gives CASSLGVGGVAFAAFF. This rearrangement joins TRBV5-5 to TRBJ1-1, with D possibly matching TRBD1 (5 bases). The CDR3 totals 16 residues. Trimming left V 0 bases short and J 11 bases short, with 23 bases between. The V gene's germline CDR1 is SGHKS and CDR2 YYEKEE (reference sequence).

This rearrangement joins TRBV20-1 to TRBJ2-5, with TRBD2 as a possible D gene (6 bases). The V end was cut by 0 bases, the J end by 1 base, with 18 bases between. This CDR3 region has 17 residues. Looked up from germline, CDR1 is DFQATT and CDR2 is SNEGSKA (reference sequence). CDR3 DNA: TGCAGTGCTAGAGATCGGAGGGACTCTATGATCCAAGAGACCCAGTACTTC. Its protein is CSARDRRDSMIQETQYF.

The chain combines TRBV5-1 with TRBJ2-7; D is perhaps TRBD2 (6 bases). The germline V gene has CDR1 SGHRS and CDR2 YFSETQ. Trimming removed 3 bases at V and 6 bases at J, with 13 bases between. This CDR3 has 13 residues. The CDR3 nucleotides are TGCGCCAGCAGCTCCCAGACTAGTTTCGAGCAGTACTTC. Its translation: CASSSQTSFEQYF.

About this clonotype itself: The final CDR3 position lacks the conserved phenylalanine or tryptophan, pointing to a likely read error. The rearrangement links TRBV12-3 or TRBV12-4 to TRBJ1-1; tentatively, D is TRBD1 (5 bases). V was cut by 6 bases and J by 11 bases, with 22 bases left in between. This CDR3 has 14 amino acids. The CDR3 sequence: CASRPGIVVTRAFL. CDR3 nucleotides: TGTGCCAGCAGGCCAGGGATCGTGGTAACTCGGGCTTTCCTT.

This clonotype showed up many times. The chain combines TRBV12-3 or TRBV12-4 with TRBJ2-6, with D perhaps matching TRBD2 (6 bases). CDR3 size: 13 residues. V shed 8 bases and J shed 4 bases, with 9 bases lying between them. CDR3 region: CASRAGGANVLTF. The CDR3, as DNA: TGTGCCAGCCGGGCGGGAGGGGCCAACGTCCTGACTTTC.